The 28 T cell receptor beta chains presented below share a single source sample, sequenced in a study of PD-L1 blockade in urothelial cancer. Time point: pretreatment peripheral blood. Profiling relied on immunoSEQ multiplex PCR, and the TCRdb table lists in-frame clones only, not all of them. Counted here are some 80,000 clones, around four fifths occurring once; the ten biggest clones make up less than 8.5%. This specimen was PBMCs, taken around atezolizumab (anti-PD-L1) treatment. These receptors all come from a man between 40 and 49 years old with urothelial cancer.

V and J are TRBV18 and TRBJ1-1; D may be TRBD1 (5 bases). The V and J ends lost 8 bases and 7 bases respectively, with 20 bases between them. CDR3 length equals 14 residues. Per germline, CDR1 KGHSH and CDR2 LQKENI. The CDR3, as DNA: TGTGCCAGCGTCACAAACCTACAGGAGAATGAAGCTTTCTTT. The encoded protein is CASVTNLQENEAFF.

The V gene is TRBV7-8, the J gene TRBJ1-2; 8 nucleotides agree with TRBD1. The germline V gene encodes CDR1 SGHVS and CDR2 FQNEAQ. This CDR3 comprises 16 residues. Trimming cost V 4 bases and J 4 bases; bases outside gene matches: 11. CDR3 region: CASSSLAGQGAYGYTF. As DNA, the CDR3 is TGTGCCAGCAGCTCGTTGGCAGGGCAGGGGGCCTATGGCTACACCTTC.

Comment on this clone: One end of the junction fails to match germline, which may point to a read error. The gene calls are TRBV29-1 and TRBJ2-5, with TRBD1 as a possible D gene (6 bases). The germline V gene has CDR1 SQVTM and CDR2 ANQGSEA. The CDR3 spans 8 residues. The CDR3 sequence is CSDRDGNF. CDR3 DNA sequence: TGCAGCGACAGGGACGGGAACTTC.

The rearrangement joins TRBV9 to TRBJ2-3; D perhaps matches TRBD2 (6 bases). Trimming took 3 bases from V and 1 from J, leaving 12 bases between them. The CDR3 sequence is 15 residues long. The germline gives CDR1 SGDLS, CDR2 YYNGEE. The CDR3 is CASSAIAARTDTQYF. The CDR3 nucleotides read TGTGCCAGCAGCGCTATAGCGGCCCGCACAGATACGCAGTATTTT.

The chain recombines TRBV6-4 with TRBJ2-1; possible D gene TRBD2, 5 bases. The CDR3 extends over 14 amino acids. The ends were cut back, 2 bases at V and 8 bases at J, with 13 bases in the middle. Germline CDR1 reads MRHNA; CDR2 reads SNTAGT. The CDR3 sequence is CASSDPDYNDEQFF. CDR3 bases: TGTGCCAGCAGTGACCCCGACTACAACGATGAGCAGTTCTTC.

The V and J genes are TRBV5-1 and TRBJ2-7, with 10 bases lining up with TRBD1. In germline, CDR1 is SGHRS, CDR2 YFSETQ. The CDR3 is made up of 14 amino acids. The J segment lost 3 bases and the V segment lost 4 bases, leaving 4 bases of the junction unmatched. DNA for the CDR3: TGCGCCAGCAGCGCCGGGACAGGGGTCTACGAGCAGTACTTC. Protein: CASSAGTGVYEQYF.

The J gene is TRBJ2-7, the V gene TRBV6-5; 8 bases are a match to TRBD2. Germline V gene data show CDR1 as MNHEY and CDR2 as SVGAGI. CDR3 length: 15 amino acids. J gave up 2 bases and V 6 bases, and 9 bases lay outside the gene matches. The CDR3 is CASRFRGGVPYEQYF. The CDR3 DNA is TGTGCCAGCAGATTCCGGGGGGGCGTCCCCTACGAGCAGTACTTC.

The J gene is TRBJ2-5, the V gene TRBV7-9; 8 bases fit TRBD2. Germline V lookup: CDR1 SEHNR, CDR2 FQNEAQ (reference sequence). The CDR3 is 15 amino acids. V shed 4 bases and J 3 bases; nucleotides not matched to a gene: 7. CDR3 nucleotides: TGTGCCAGCAGCTCCAAGCGGGAGAGAGAAGAGACCCAGTACTTC. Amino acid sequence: CASSSKREREETQYF. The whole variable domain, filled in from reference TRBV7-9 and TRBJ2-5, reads DTGVSQNPRHKITKRGQNVTFRCDPISEHNRLYWYRQTLGQGPEFLTYFQNEAQLEKSRLLSDRFSAERPKGSFSTLEIQRTEQGDSAMYLCASSSKREREETQYFGPGTRLLVL.

The CDR3 bases are TGTGCCAGCAGCTTGGGAGGACCCCAAGCTTTCTTT. Protein: CASSLGGPQAFF. The chain is built from TRBV7-3 and TRBJ1-1; no clear D gene. The germline V gene has CDR1 SGHTA and CDR2 FQGTGA. The CDR3 is 12 amino acids. The V end lost 3 bases, the J end lost 9 bases, and 11 bases lay between the germline ends.

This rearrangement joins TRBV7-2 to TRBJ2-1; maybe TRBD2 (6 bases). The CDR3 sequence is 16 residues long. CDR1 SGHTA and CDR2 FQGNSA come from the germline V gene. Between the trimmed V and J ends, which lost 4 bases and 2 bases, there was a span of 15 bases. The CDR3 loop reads CASSSLSGGPYNEQFF. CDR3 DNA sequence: TGTGCCAGCAGCTCGCTTAGCGGAGGCCCCTACAATGAGCAGTTCTTC.

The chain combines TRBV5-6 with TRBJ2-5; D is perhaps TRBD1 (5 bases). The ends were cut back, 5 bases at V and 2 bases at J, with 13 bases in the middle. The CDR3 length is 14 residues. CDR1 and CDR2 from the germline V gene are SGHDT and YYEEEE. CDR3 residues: CASRPRGRQETQYF. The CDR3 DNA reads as TGTGCCAGCAGGCCTAGGGGTCGGCAAGAGACCCAGTACTTC.

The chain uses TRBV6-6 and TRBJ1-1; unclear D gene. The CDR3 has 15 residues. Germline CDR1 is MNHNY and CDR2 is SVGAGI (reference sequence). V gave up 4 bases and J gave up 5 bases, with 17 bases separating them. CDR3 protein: CASSSPGSGRTEAFF. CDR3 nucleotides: TGTGCCAGCAGTTCACCTGGTTCGGGGAGGACTGAAGCTTTCTTT.

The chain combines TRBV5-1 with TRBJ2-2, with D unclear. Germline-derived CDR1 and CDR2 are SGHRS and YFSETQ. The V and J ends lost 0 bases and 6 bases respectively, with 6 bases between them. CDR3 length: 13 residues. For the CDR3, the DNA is TGCGCCAGCAGCTTGGCTGCGGCCGGGGAGCTGTTTTTT. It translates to CASSLAAAGELFF.

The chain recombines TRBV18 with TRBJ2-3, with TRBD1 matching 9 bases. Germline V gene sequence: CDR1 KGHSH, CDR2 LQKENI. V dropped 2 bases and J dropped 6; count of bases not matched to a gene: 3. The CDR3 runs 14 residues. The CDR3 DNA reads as TGTGCCAGCTCACCAGACAGGGGGTGGGATACGCAGTATTTT. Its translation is CASSPDRGWDTQYF.

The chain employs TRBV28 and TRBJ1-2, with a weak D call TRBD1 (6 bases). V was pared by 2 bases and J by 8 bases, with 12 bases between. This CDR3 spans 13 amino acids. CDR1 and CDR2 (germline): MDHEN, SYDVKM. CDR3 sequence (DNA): TGTGCCAGCAGTTTAGGGGGCCTGAGAGGCTACACCTTC. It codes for CASSLGGLRGYTF.

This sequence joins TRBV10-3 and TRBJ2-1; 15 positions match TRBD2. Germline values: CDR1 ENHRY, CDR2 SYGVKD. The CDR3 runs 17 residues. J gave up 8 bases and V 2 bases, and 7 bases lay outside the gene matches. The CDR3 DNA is TGTGCCATCAGTGAGACCCCGGGACTAGCGGGAGGCGATGAGCAGTTCTTC. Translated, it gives CAISETPGLAGGDEQFF.

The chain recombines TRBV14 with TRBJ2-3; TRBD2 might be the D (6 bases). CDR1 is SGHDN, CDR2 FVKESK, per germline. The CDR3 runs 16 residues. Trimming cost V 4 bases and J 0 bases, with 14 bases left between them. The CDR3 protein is CASSPLWGTSTDTQYF. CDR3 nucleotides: TGTGCCAGCAGCCCCCTTTGGGGGACTAGCACAGATACGCAGTATTTT.

As DNA, the CDR3 is TGTGCCACCAGCCCAGGGACAGGTGAAGAGACCCAGTACTTC. It specifies CATSPGTGEETQYF. The chain couples TRBV15 to TRBJ2-5; the match to TRBD1 covers 8 bases. Germline loops: CDR1 LNHNV, CDR2 YYDKDF (reference sequence). V dropped 5 bases and J dropped 3; count of bases not matched to a gene: 5. This CDR3 has 14 amino acids.

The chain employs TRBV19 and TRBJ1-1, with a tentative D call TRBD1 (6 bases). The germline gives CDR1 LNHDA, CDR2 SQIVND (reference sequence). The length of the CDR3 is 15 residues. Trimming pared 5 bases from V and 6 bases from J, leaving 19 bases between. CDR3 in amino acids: CASSSGGAGTAEAFF. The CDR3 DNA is TGTGCCAGTAGTTCTGGGGGGGCTGGGACCGCTGAAGCTTTCTTT.

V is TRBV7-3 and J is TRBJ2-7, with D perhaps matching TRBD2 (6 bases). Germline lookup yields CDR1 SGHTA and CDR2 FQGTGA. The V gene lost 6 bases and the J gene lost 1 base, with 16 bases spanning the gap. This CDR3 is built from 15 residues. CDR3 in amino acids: CASRAGGGGSYEQYF. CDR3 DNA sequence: TGTGCCAGCAGGGCCGGGGGAGGAGGGTCCTACGAGCAGTACTTC.

CDR3 bases: TGTGCCAGCAGCTTGCCCTCAGGCCAACAGGGCCACGAGCAGTACTTC. This gives the protein CASSLPSGQQGHEQYF. The V and J genes are TRBV5-6 and TRBJ2-7; TRBD1 is a possible D gene (6 bases). Germline-derived CDR1 and CDR2 are SGHDT and YYEEEE. Between the trimmed V and J ends, which lost 1 base and 5 bases, there was a span of 19 bases. CDR3 length: 16 residues.

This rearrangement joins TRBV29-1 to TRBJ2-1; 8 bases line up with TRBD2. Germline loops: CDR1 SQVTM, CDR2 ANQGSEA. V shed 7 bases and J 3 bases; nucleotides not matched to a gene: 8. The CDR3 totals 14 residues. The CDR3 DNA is TGCAGCGGGACTAGCAGATCCTTCTACAATGAGCAGTTCTTC. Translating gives CSGTSRSFYNEQFF.

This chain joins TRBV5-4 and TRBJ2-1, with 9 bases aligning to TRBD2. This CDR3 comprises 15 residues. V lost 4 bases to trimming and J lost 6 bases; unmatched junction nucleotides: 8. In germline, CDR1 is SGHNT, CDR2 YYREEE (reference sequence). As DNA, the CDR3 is TGTGCCAGCAGCCTCGGTGGTAGCGGGAGCAATGAGCAGTTCTTC. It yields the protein CASSLGGSGSNEQFF.

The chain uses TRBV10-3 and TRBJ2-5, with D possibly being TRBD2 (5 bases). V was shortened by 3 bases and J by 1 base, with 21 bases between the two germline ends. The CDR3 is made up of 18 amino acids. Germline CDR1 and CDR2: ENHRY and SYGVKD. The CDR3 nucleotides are TGTGCCATCAGTGAATCTGATATGGCTAGCAGACTCCAAGAGACCCAGTACTTC. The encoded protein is CAISESDMASRLQETQYF.

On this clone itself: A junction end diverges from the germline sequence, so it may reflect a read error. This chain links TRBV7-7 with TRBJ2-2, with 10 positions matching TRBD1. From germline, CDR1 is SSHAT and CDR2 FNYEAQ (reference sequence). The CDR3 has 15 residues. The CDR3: CASSSGTGDTGELFF. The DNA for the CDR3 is TGTGCTAGCAGCTCCGGGACAGGGGACACCGGGGAGCTGTTTTTT.

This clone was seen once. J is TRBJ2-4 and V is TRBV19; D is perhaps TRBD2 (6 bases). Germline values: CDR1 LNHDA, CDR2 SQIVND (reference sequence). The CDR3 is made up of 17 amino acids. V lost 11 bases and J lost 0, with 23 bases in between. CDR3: CASSRDFLTGAKNIQYF. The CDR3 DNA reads TGTGCCTCATCCCGGGACTTTCTAACTGGAGCCAAAAACATTCAGTACTTC.

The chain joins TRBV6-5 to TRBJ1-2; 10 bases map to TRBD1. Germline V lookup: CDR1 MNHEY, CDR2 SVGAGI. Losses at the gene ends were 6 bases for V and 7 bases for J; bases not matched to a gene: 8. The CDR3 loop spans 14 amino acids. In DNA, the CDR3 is TGTGCCAGCAGCCGACAGGGGGCCGGGGGTGGCTACACCTTC. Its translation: CASSRQGAGGGYTF.

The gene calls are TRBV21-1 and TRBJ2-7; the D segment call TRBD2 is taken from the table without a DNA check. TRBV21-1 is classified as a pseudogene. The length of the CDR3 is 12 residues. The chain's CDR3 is CASSGLAGSEYF. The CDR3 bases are TGTGCCAGCAGCGGATTAGCGGGGAGCGAGTACTTC.